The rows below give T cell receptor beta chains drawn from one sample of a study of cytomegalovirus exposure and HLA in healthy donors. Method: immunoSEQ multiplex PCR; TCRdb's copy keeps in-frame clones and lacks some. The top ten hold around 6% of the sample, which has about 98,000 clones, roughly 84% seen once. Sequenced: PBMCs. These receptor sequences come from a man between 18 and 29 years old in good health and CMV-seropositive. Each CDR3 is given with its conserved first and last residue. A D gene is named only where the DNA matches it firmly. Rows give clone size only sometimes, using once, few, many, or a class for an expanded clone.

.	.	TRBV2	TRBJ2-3	TGTGCCAGCAACGGAGGCACAGATACGCAGTATTTT	CASNGGTDTQYF
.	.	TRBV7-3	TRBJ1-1	TGTGCCAGCAGCCCCCGGCTGGGGCGCGAGAACACTGAAGCTTTCTTT	CASSPRLGRENTEAFF
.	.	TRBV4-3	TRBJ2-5	TGCGCCAGCAGCCCGCCGCTGGGCCAAGACCAAGAGACCCAGTACTTC	CASSPPLGQDQETQYF
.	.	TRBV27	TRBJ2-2	TGTGCCAGCAGTGCCCCCCCCGGCGGGGAGCTGTTTTTT	CASSAPPGGELFF
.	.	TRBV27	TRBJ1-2	TGTGCCAGCACCGGCGGGGATAACTATGGCTACACCTTC	CASTGGDNYGYTF
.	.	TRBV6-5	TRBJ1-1	TGTGCCAGCAGCCCCACACTGAACACTGAAGCTTTCTTT	CASSPTLNTEAFF
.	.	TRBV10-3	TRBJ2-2	TGTGCCATCAGTGAGTCAGTAGGGGCCGGGGAGCTGTTTTTT	CAISESVGAGELFF
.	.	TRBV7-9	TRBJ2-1	TGTGCCAGCAGCTTAGCGGGCGGGAACAATGAGCAGTTCTTC	CASSLAGGNNEQFF
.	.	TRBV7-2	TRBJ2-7	TGTGCCAGCAGCTTAGTCCGAAGGGAGCTCTACGAGCAGTACTTC	CASSLVRRELYEQYF
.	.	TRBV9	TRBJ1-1	TGTGCCAGCAGTGGGACTTTGAACACTGAAGCTTTCTTT	CASSGTLNTEAFF
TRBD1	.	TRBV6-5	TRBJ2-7	TGTGCCAGCAGTTACCGACAGGGAGTGTACGAGCAGTACTTC	CASSYRQGVYEQYF
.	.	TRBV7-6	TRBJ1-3	TGTGCCAGCAGCACAGACGTTCTCTTTGGAAACACCATATATTTT	CASSTDVLFGNTIYF
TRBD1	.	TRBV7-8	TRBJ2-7	TGTGCCAGCAGCTCGGGACAGGGAGTGGACGAGCAGTACTTC	CASSSGQGVDEQYF
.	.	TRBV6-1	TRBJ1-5	TGTGCCAGCAGTGAAGCGGACAGATACAATCAGCCCCAGCATTTT	CASSEADRYNQPQHF
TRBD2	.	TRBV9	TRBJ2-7	TGTGCCAGCAGCGTAAACGGCGGGAGGAACTACGAGCAGTACTTC	CASSVNGGRNYEQYF
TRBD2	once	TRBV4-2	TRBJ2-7	TGTGCCAGCAGCCAAGACCTCGAAGAGGAACTAGCGGGGCCCTACGAGCAGTACTTC	CASSQDLEEELAGPYEQYF
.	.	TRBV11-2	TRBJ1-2	TGTGCCAGCAGCTTAGGGGGGGAGGTCTATGGCTACACCTTC	CASSLGGEVYGYTF
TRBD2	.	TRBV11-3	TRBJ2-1	TGTGCCAGCAGCCCCTCTGGGACTAGCGGGAGGGCCTTTTTAAATGAGCAGTTCTTC	CASSPSGTSGRAFLNEQFF
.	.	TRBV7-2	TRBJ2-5	TGTGCCAGCAGCGTATCGTCAGTACAAGAGACCCAGTACTTC	CASSVSSVQETQYF
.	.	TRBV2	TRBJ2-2	TGTGCCAGCAACCAGGCCAGGGACACGAACACCGGGGAGCTGTTTTTT	CASNQARDTNTGELFF
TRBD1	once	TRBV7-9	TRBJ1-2	TGTGCCAGCAGCTTGGGACAGGCCCATAACTATGGCTACACCTTC	CASSLGQAHNYGYTF
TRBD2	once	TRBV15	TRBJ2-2	TGTGCCACCAGGTCATTATCACTAGCGGGATCCGGGGAGCTGTTTTTT	CATRSLSLAGSGELFF
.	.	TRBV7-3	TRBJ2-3	TGTGCCAGCAGCTACTCGGGAGCCGTCACAGATACGCAGTATTTT	CASSYSGAVTDTQYF
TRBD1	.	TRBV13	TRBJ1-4	TGTGCCAGCAGCCTGCGGAAGACAGGGTTAAATGAAAAACTGTTTTTT	CASSLRKTGLNEKLFF
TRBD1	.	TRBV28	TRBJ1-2	TGTGCCAGCAGTCCTTCGGACAGGCATTATGGCTACACCTTC	CASSPSDRHYGYTF
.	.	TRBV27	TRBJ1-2	TGTGCCAGCAGTCCATTTGACTCCTATGTTAACTATGGCTACACCTTC	CASSPFDSYVNYGYTF
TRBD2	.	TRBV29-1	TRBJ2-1	TGCAGTTCGGGACTAATTACCTACAATGAGCAGTTCTTC	CSSGLITYNEQFF
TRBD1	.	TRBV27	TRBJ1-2	TGTGCCAGCAGTGAGAGGGGACAGAGGCATGGCTACACCTTC	CASSERGQRHGYTF
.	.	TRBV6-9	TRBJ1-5	TGTGCCAGCAGTTATTTCTTGTCGGTTAGCAATCAGCCCCAGCATTTT	CASSYFLSVSNQPQHF
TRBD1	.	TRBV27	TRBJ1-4	TGTGCCAGCAGTTTATCACAGGGGACCGAAAAACTGTTTTTT	CASSLSQGTEKLFF
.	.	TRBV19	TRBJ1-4	TGTGCCAGTAGGGAAACAGGGCGAGCAACTAATGAAAAACTGTTTTTT	CASRETGRATNEKLFF
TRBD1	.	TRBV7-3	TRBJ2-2	TGTGCCAGCAGCTTAATGGGACAGGGTTCAACCGGGGAGCTGTTTTTT	CASSLMGQGSTGELFF